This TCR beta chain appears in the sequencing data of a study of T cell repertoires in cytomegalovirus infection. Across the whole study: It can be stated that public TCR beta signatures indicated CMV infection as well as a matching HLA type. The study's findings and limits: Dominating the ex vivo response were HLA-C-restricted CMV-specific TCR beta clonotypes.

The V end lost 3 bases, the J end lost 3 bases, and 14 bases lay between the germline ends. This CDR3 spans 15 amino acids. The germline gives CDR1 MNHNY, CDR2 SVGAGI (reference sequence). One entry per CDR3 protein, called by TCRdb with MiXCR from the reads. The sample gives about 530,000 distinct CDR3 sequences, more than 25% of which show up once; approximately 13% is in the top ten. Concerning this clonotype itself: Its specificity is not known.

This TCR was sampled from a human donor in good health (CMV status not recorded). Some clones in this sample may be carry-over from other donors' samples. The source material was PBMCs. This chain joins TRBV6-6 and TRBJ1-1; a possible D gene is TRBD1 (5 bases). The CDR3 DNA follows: TGTGCCAGCAGTTATCCCCAGGGTCGGTACACTGAAGCTTTCTTT. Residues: CASSYPQGRYTEAFF.